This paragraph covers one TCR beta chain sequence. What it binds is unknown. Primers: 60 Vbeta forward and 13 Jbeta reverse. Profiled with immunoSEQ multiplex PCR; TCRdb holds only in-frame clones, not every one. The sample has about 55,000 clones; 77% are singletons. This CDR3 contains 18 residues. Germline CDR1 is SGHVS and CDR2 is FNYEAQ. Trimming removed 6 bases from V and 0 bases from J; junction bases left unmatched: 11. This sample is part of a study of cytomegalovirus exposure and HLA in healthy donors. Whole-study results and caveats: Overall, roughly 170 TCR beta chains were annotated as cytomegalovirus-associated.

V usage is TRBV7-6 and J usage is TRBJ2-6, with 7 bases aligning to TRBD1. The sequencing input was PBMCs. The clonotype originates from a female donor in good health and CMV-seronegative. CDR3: CASSANRQGYSGANVLTF. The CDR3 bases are TGTGCCAGCAGTGCCAACCGACAGGGTTACTCTGGGGCCAACGTCCTGACTTTC.